Listed below are T cell receptor beta chains from one sample, sequenced in a study of T cells in Graves' hyperthyroidism and ophthalmopathy. In TCRdb, the multiplex PCR reads were re-called with MiXCR into one record per CDR3 protein. This repertoire shows some 180,000 distinct CDR3 sequences, about 18% found once; its top ten account for roughly 29%. The specimen was blood. These receptors all come from a woman aged 45-65 years with Graves' hyperthyroidism. Each CDR3 is given with its conserved first and last residue. Fields, in order: clone size, D gene, J gene, V gene, CDR3 protein, CDR3 DNA. A D gene is named only where the DNA matches it firmly. Rows may omit the clone size; those that give it use once, few, many or a size class.

many - TRBJ2-5 TRBV12-3/TRBV12-4 CASSSRPRVGETQYF TGTGCCAGCAGTAGCCGGCCGAGGGTCGGAGAGACCCAGTACTTC
- - TRBJ1-2 TRBV2 CASSQDQVGYTF TGCGCCAGCAGCCAAGATCAGGTTGGCTACACCTTC
many - TRBJ1-1 TRBV14 CASSALGFRTEAFF TGTGCCAGCAGCGCCCTCGGGTTTAGGACTGAAGCTTTCTTT
- - TRBJ1-1 TRBV5-1 CASRGDSLAGGGDTEAFF TGCGCCAGCAGAGGGGACTCCCTGGCCGGGGGGGGTGACACTGAAGCTTTCTTT
few - TRBJ1-6 TRBV20-1 CSARAMPGDYSPLHF TGCAGTGCTAGAGCCATGCCGGGAGATTATTCACCCCTCCACTTT
few - TRBJ2-7 TRBV4-1 CASSQDAGVLTYEQYF TGCGCCAGCAGCCAAGATGCTGGTGTTCTCACCTACGAGCAGTACTTC
few - TRBJ1-1 TRBV19 CASSPVRDTEAFF TGTGCCAGTAGTCCCGTTAGGGACACTGAAGCTTTCTTT
- - TRBJ1-3 TRBV3-1 CASSQDWGRTGNTIYF TGTGCCAGCAGCCAAGATTGGGGGCGAACTGGAAACACCATATATTTT
once TRBD2 TRBJ2-1 TRBV20-1 CSATLAGGNEQFF TGCAGTGCTACCCTAGCGGGGGGTAATGAGCAGTTCTTC
once TRBD2 TRBJ2-3 TRBV10-3 CAISGTSAMGTDTQYF TGTGCCATCAGTGGGACTAGCGCAATGGGGACAGATACGCAGTATTTT
few TRBD1 TRBJ1-2 TRBV4-2 CASSQSGTGSFGYTF TGTGCCAGCAGCCAATCCGGGACAGGGTCATTTGGCTACACCTTC
- - TRBJ2-1 TRBV29-1 CSVRLPNEQFF TGCAGCGTTAGACTTCCAAATGAGCAGTTCTTC
- - TRBJ2-2 TRBV18 CASSPDSVAGELFF TGTGCCAGCTCACCAGACAGTGTCGCCGGGGAGCTGTTTTTT
many - TRBJ1-1 TRBV2 CAIPNAGVAEAFF TGTGCCATACCTAACGCAGGAGTCGCTGAAGCTTTCTTT
many - TRBJ2-1 TRBV6-1 CASSYGVAWNEQFF TGTGCCAGCAGTTATGGGGTGGCGTGGAATGAGCAGTTCTTC
many - TRBJ2-5 TRBV12-3/TRBV12-4 CASSFRRGRTQYF TGTGCCAGCAGTTTTCGCAGGGGTAGGACCCAGTACTTC
many TRBD1 TRBJ2-7 TRBV7-9 CASTLGGTGSVEQYF TGTGCCAGCACTCTGGGCGGGACAGGGTCCGTGGAGCAGTACTTC
many TRBD2 TRBJ2-7 TRBV27 CASSSLGGVAYEQYF TGTGCCAGCAGTTCACTCGGGGGGGTCGCCTACGAGCAGTACTTC
few - TRBJ2-5 TRBV7-9 CASSLDNSRNYF TGTGCCAGCAGCTTGGATAATTCCAGGAACTACTTC
- - TRBJ1-2 TRBV24-1 CATRDGTNYGYTF TGTGCCACCAGGGACGGGACTAACTATGGCTACACCTTC
many - TRBJ2-4 TRBV20-1 CSARPWELSSAKNIQYF TGCAGTGCTAGACCCTGGGAGTTATCCTCGGCCAAAAACATTCAGTACTTC
many - TRBJ2-5 TRBV4-1 CASSQDPGGWGETQYF TGCGCCAGCAGCCAAGATCCGGGGGGCTGGGGTGAGACCCAGTACTTC
many - TRBJ1-1 TRBV7-2 CASSLLGTEAFF TGTGCCAGCAGCTTACTAGGCACTGAAGCTTTCTTT
- - TRBJ2-7 TRBV9 CASSVGGTVTYEQYF TGTGCCAGCAGCGTAGGGGGGACGGTAACCTACGAGCAGTACTTC
many TRBD1 TRBJ1-1 TRBV2 CASSEVEGAETEAFF TGTGCCAGCAGTGAAGTGGAGGGGGCCGAGACTGAAGCTTTCTTT
many TRBD2 TRBJ2-5 TRBV3-1 CASSLTSGGQETQYF TGTGCCAGCAGTTTGACTAGCGGGGGGCAAGAGACCCAGTACTTC
many TRBD2 TRBJ2-1 TRBV20-1 CSARAGGGPLEQFF TGCAGTGCTAGAGCGGGCGGGGGGCCTTTAGAGCAGTTCTTC
many - TRBJ1-1 TRBV24-1 CATSDPNMNTEAFF TGTGCCACCAGTGATCCTAACATGAACACTGAAGCTTTCTTT
few - TRBJ1-2 TRBV7-9 CASSHTVLGTF TGTGCCAGCAGCCACACTGTGCTTGGCACCTTC
many - TRBJ2-7 TRBV2 CASTAGPGARSEQYF TGTGCCAGCACCGCAGGCCCGGGGGCGCGAAGCGAGCAGTACTTC
few TRBD1 TRBJ2-1 TRBV5-6 CASSLAGTGQFF TGTGCCAGCAGCTTGGCCGGGACAGGGCAGTTCTTC
many - TRBJ2-1 TRBV29-1 CSVGLGTYNEQFF TGCAGCGTGGGACTGGGAACCTACAATGAGCAGTTCTTC
- - TRBJ2-3 TRBV7-2 CASSDGPTDTQYF TGTGCCAGCTCGGACGGACCTACAGATACGCAGTATTTT
many TRBD1 TRBJ1-5 TRBV19 CASSHRGNQPQHF TGTGCCAGTAGTCACAGGGGGAATCAGCCCCAGCATTTT
many - TRBJ1-1 TRBV29-1 CSVKGINTEAFF TGCAGCGTGAAGGGGATAAACACTGAAGCTTTCTTT
- TRBD1 TRBJ2-2 TRBV6-5 CASSYKGTGGSGELFF TGTGCCAGCAGTTACAAGGGGACAGGGGGCTCCGGGGAGCTGTTTTTT
many - TRBJ1-2 TRBV5-1 CASSDPDSDYGYTF TGCGCCAGCAGCGATCCGGACAGCGATTATGGCTACACCTTC
- TRBD1 TRBJ2-7 TRBV20-1 CSAREQGGWFSYEQYF TGCAGTGCTAGAGAACAGGGGGGATGGTTCTCCTACGAGCAGTACTTC
many - TRBJ1-2 TRBV6-2/TRBV6-3 CASSYSSSGVDGYTF TGTGCCAGCAGTTACTCGAGTAGCGGGGTGGATGGCTACACCTTC
many - TRBJ1-5 TRBV20-1 CSASWEAQPQHF TGCAGTGCTAGTTGGGAGGCTCAGCCCCAGCATTTT
many - TRBJ1-1 TRBV7-9 CASSLGDDITEAFF TGTGCCAGCAGCTTAGGGGACGACATCACTGAAGCTTTCTTT
many TRBD1 TRBJ2-4 TRBV6-1 CASSGGQGVVRQNIQYF TGTGCCAGCAGTGGGGGACAGGGGGTGGTACGCCAAAACATTCAGTACTTC
many TRBD2 TRBJ2-1 TRBV6-1 CASSYLVTGGDQFF TGTGCCAGCAGTTACCTCGTAACGGGGGGTGACCAGTTCTTC
few - TRBJ1-1 TRBV4-2 CASSQGQGNPEAFF TGTGCCAGCAGCCAAGGGCAGGGGAACCCTGAAGCTTTCTTT
many - TRBJ2-1 TRBV27 CASSTNLDRFEQFF TGTGCCAGCAGTACAAACCTCGACAGATTTGAGCAGTTCTTC